These T cell receptor beta chains were read from a single sample in a study of cytomegalovirus exposure and HLA in healthy donors. Assay: immunoSEQ multiplex PCR; the TCRdb copy retains only in-frame clones and omits some. The data hold about 160,000 clones, with approximately 96% observed a single time. The sequencing input was PBMCs. The receptors originated from a woman between 18 and 30 years old in good health and CMV-seronegative. CDR3s include the opening cysteine and the closing phenylalanine or tryptophan. Fields, in order: J gene, V gene, D gene, clone size, CDR3 protein, CDR3 DNA. A D gene is named only where the DNA matches it firmly. Only part of the rows carry a size: once, few, many, or a class if the clone is expanded.

TRBJ2-1	TRBV4-1	TRBD2	-	CASSQESALAGPYNEQFF	TGCGCCAGCAGCCAAGAATCGGCACTAGCGGGACCTTACAATGAGCAGTTCTTC
TRBJ2-7	TRBV2	-	-	CASSEGGIEQYF	TGTGCCAGCAGTGAAGGCGGTATTGAGCAGTACTTC
TRBJ2-5	TRBV4-2	-	-	CASSQVQEGTQYF	TGTGCCAGCAGCCAGGTACAGGAGGGGACCCAGTACTTC
TRBJ2-1	TRBV2	-	-	CASSVLGRGYNEQFF	TGTGCCAGCAGTGTTCTCGGTAGGGGATACAATGAGCAGTTCTTC
TRBJ1-1	TRBV27	TRBD1	-	CASRTGATEAFF	TGTGCCAGTAGGACAGGGGCAACTGAAGCTTTCTTT
TRBJ2-2	TRBV7-3	-	once	CASSFRATNTGELFF	TGTGCCAGCAGCTTCAGGGCCACGAACACCGGGGAGCTGTTTTTT
TRBJ2-1	TRBV6-6	TRBD2	-	CASLGGVNEQFF	TGTGCCAGCCTGGGGGGGGTCAATGAGCAGTTCTTC
TRBJ1-5	TRBV6-1	-	-	CASSEFQLAGGNQPQHF	TGTGCCAGCAGTGAATTCCAGCTTGCGGGGGGCAATCAGCCCCAGCATTTT
TRBJ2-7	TRBV29-1	TRBD1	-	CSAGQAYEQYF	TGCAGCGCCGGACAGGCCTACGAGCAGTACTTC
TRBJ1-2	TRBV6-1	TRBD1	-	CASSRQGTNGYTF	TGTGCCAGCAGCCGACAGGGAACCAATGGCTACACCTTC
TRBJ2-2	TRBV5-4	-	-	CASSPGLRAGTGELFF	TGTGCCAGCAGCCCAGGTCTTAGGGCAGGGACCGGGGAGCTGTTTTTT
TRBJ1-1	TRBV7-3	-	-	CASSPGSNTEAFF	TGTGCCAGCAGTCCGGGTTCGAACACTGAAGCTTTCTTT
TRBJ2-2	TRBV9	TRBD1	-	CASSPIGQGVTGELFF	TGTGCCAGCAGCCCCATCGGACAGGGGGTTACCGGGGAGCTGTTTTTT
TRBJ2-1	TRBV5-1	-	-	CASCQGGGNEQFF	TGCGCCAGCTGTCAGGGAGGGGGTAATGAGCAGTTCTTC
TRBJ2-1	TRBV11-2	-	-	CASSLYRVSVGNEQFF	TGTGCCAGCAGCTTATACAGGGTTTCAGTAGGCAATGAGCAGTTCTTC
TRBJ2-1	TRBV21-1	-	-	CASNGTSGGHEQFF	TGTGCCAGCAACGGGACTAGCGGGGGGCATGAGCAGTTCTTC
TRBJ1-6	TRBV9	TRBD1	-	CASSPASGQGVPLHF	TGTGCCAGCAGCCCCGCCTCGGGACAGGGGGTACCCCTCCACTTT
TRBJ1-3	TRBV18	-	-	CASSPGRQNTHTIYF	TGTGCCAGCTCACCGGGTCGACAGAACACCCACACCATATATTTT
TRBJ1-2	TRBV4-1	-	-	CASSQEEQPNYGYTF	TGCGCCAGCAGCCAAGAGGAACAGCCTAACTATGGCTACACCTTC
TRBJ1-6	TRBV9	-	-	CASSVEDNDNSPLHF	TGTGCCAGCAGCGTAGAGGACAATGATAATTCACCCCTCCACTTT
TRBJ2-1	TRBV7-2	TRBD2	-	CASSTSGGYNEQFF	TGTGCCAGCAGCACTAGCGGGGGATACAATGAGCAGTTCTTC
TRBJ1-5	TRBV6-4	TRBD1	-	CASRPVWDRELRLNQPQHF	TGTGCCAGCAGACCAGTCTGGGACAGGGAATTACGACTCAATCAGCCCCAGCATTTT
TRBJ1-2	TRBV14	TRBD1	-	CASSPLGTGVYGYTF	TGTGCCAGCAGCCCCTTGGGGACAGGGGTTTATGGCTACACCTTC
TRBJ1-2	TRBV7-8	-	-	CASSNSYGSRGYTF	TGTGCCAGCAGTAATAGTTACGGGTCTCGTGGCTACACCTTC
TRBJ2-3	TRBV5-1	-	-	CASSLGQSSDTQYF	TGCGCCAGCAGCTTGGGACAGAGTTCAGATACGCAGTATTTT
TRBJ2-1	TRBV23-1	TRBD1	-	CASSQVTSMDRGAIYNEQFF	TGCGCCAGCAGTCAAGTAACCTCCATGGACAGGGGTGCTATTTACAATGAGCAGTTCTTC
TRBJ2-5	TRBV4-1	TRBD2	-	CASSQLAGGQETQYF	TGCGCCAGCAGCCAACTAGCGGGGGGGCAAGAGACCCAGTACTTC
TRBJ1-5	TRBV10-3	-	-	CAISESAPQDNQPQHF	TGTGCCATCAGTGAGTCGGCGCCTCAGGACAATCAGCCCCAGCATTTT
TRBJ2-2	TRBV4-1	TRBD1	once	CASSYPGTGSGELFF	TGCGCCAGCAGCTATCCCGGGACAGGGTCCGGGGAGCTGTTTTTT
TRBJ2-7	TRBV5-1	TRBD1	-	CASSLAGTGVSYEQYF	TGCGCCAGCAGCTTGGCGGGGACAGGGGTCTCCTACGAGCAGTACTTC
TRBJ1-2	TRBV29-1	-	once	CSVEGREGGYTF	TGCAGCGTTGAAGGCAGGGAGGGAGGCTACACCTTC
TRBJ2-5	TRBV27	TRBD2	-	CASGVAGGRQTQYF	TGTGCCAGCGGGGTAGCGGGGGGGAGACAGACCCAGTACTTC
TRBJ2-5	TRBV5-4	-	-	CASSYNPTAQETQYF	TGTGCCAGCAGCTACAATCCGACAGCACAAGAGACCCAGTACTTC
TRBJ2-1	TRBV10-3	-	-	CAISVDPLGVRRGNEQFF	TGTGCCATCAGTGTTGACCCCCTCGGAGTGAGGCGGGGCAATGAGCAGTTCTTC
TRBJ2-5	TRBV29-1	TRBD2	-	CSVARLAGGQETQYF	TGCAGCGTTGCCCGACTAGCGGGGGGCCAAGAGACCCAGTACTTC
TRBJ2-2	TRBV29-1	-	-	CSVPGLLNTGELFF	TGCAGCGTGCCGGGACTTTTGAACACCGGGGAGCTGTTTTTT
TRBJ1-6	TRBV6-1	TRBD1	-	CASSESPGTDNSPLHF	TGTGCCAGCAGTGAATCCCCCGGGACAGATAATTCACCCCTCCACTTT
TRBJ2-5	TRBV13	TRBD2	-	CASTLGGVGTQYF	TGTGCCAGCACCCTGGGAGGGGTCGGGACCCAGTACTTC
TRBJ2-3	TRBV4-1	TRBD2	-	CASSQGGDTQYF	TGCGCCAGCAGCCAGGGGGGGGATACGCAGTATTTT